Detailed here is one T cell receptor (beta chain). This clone's antigen is unknown. Sequencing was performed on a NextSeq 550. The Human TCR Profiling Kit (MiLaboratory) was used to make UMI-labeled 5' RACE TRB cDNA libraries. The full amount of extracted RNA was used for cDNA synthesis, and the full amount of resulting cDNA was used for PCR amplification. Libraries were prepared in parallel with an identical number of PCR cycles. Concerning the study's data processing: MIGEC and MiXCR extracted about 49,000 +/- 11,000 unique UMI-labeled TRB cDNA molecules per library, requiring at least two reads per UMI. An average of approximately 40,000 +/- 10,000 functional in-frame TRB CDR3 nucleotide clonotypes without stop codons was found per library. After downsampling to 5000 UMI-labeled TRB molecules per sample, diversity metrics, including normalized Shannon-Wiener and Chao1, were computed in VDJtools. VDJtools computed clonotype-size-weighted physicochemical properties of the central five CDR3 residues: interaction energy, strength, volume and Kidera factor 4. TCRdb reprocessed the reads, and each CDR3 protein sequence is entered once, without DNA. The V and J calls and clone size come from TCRdb's table, not from the authors' own analysis. The data table for this sample lists tens of thousands of distinct CDR3 sequences. The ten largest make up roughly 10% of the sample.

These data come from a study of CXCR3-negative and CXCR3-positive naive CD8 T cells (dated by TCRdb to about 2019). A note on the overall study: In total, about 135 million TRB reads were obtained, corresponding to roughly 1.5 +/- 0.3 million reads per library. The diversity and physicochemical repertoire analyses included some 11 donors pooled from two independent experiments. TRBV-TRBJ cluster analysis included naive subsets from a handful of donors and memory cells from 3 donors.

Study-level results and caveats: TRBV-TRBJ usage was similar between naive CXCR3-negative and CXCR3-positive cells from the same donor, while memory cells showed distinct patterns. CXCR3 expression partially decreased after cryopreservation, so most assays used freshly isolated PBMCs. Because surface CD5, which is linked to self-reactivity in mice, was comparable between the naive subsets, TCR interaction strength was also inferred from the physicochemical properties of TRB CDR3s. Comparably high repertoire diversity was found in both naive subsets, whereas much lower repertoire diversity was found in memory CD8+ T cells.

For each CD8+ T cell subset, flow sorting was done in triplicate, and under 350,000 cells per subset went directly into RLT lysis buffer. Peripheral blood mononuclear cells were isolated from buffy coats by standard density gradient centrifugation. Total RNA was extracted from sorted cells using an RNeasy Mini Kit. The CDR3 starts with the cysteine, ends with the phenylalanine, and has 17 residues. Only the protein sequence is given. Via the germline V gene (reference sequence), CDR1 is SEHNR and CDR2 FQNEAQ. This receptor was taken from a human donor in good health. Some clones in this sample may be carry-over from other donors' samples. This sequence uses TRBV7-9 and TRBJ2-1; with no DNA, the TCRdb D assignment of TRBD2 cannot be verified. The sequenced sample consisted of memory CD8+ T cells from blood. The cell subset or site label on this specimen signifies: conventional CD8+ memory T cells (TMEM), sorted as controls. Here the CDR3 is given as CASSLAAGASLFDEQFF.